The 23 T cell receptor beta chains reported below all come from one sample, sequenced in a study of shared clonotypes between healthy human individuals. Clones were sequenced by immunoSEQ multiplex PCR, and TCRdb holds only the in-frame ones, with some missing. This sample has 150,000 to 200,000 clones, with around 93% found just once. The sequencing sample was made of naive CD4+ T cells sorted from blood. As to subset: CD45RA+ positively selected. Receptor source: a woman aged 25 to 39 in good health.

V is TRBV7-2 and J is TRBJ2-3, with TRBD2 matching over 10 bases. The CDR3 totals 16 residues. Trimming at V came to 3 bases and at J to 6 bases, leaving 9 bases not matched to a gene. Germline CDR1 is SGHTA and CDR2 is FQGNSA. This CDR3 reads CASSLPSGRPWDTQYF. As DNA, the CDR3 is TGTGCCAGCAGCTTGCCTAGCGGGAGACCGTGGGATACGCAGTATTTT.

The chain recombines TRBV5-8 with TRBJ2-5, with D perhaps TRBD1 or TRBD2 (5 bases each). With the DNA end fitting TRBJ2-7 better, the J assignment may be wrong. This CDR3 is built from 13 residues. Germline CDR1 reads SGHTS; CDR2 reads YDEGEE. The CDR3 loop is CASSLGREPEQYF. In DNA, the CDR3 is TGTGCCAGCAGCTTGGGCAGGGAGCCCGAGCAGTACTTC.

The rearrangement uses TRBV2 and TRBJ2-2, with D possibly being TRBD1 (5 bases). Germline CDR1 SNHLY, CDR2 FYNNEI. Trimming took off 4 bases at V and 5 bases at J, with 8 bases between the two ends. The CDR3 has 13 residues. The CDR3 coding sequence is TGTGCCAGCAGTGCCCAGGGTACCGGGGAGCTGTTTTTT. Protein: CASSAQGTGELFF.

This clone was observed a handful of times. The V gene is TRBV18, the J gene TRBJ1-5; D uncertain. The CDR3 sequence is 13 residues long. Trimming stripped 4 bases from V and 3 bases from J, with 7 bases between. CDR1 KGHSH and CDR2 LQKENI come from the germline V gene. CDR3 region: CASSRGPNQPQHF. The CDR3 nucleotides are TGTGCCAGCTCACGTGGCCCCAATCAGCCCCAGCATTTT.

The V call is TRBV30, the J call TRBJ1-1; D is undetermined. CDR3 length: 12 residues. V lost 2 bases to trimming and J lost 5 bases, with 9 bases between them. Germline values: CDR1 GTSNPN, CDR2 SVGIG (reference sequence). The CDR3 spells CAWSKDSTEAFF. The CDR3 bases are TGTGCCTGGAGTAAGGATTCGACTGAAGCTTTCTTT.

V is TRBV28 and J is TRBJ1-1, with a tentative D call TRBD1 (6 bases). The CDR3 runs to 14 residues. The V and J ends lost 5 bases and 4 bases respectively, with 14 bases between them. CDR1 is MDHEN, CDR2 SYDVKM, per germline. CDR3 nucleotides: TGTGCCAGCAGTCCACAGGGTGGTGGCACTGAAGCTTTCTTT. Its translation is CASSPQGGGTEAFF. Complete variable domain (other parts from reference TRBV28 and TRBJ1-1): DVKVTQSSRYLVKRTGEKVFLECVQDMDHENMFWYRQDPGLGLRLIYFSYDVKMKEKGDIPEGYSVSREKKERFSLILESASTNQTSMYLCASSPQGGGTEAFFGQGTRLTVV.

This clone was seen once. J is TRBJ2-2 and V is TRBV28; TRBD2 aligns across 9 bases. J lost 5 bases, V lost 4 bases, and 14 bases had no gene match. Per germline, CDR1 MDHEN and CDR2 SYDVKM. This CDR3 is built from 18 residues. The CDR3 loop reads CASSSAVRGRAKTGELFF. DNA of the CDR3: TGTGCCAGCAGTTCCGCCGTACGCGGGAGGGCCAAAACCGGGGAGCTGTTTTTT.

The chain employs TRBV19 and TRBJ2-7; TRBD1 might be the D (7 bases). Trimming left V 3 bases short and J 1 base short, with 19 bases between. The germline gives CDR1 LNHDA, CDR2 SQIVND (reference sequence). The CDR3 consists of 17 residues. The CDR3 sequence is CASSIHAGQLASYEQYF. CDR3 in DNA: TGTGCCAGTAGTATCCACGCGGGACAGCTAGCGTCCTACGAGCAGTACTTC.

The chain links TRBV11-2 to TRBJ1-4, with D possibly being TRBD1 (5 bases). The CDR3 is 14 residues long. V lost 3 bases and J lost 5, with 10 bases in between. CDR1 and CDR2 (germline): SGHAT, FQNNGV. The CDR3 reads CASSFSRENEKLFF. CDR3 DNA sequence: TGTGCCAGCAGCTTCAGCAGGGAGAATGAAAAACTGTTTTTT.

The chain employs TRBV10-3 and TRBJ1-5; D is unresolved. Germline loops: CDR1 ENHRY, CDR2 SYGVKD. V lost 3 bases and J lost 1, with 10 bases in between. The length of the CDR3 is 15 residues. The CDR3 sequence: CAISEGQVSNQPQHF. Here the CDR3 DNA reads TGTGCCATCAGTGAAGGGCAGGTGAGCAATCAGCCCCAGCATTTT.

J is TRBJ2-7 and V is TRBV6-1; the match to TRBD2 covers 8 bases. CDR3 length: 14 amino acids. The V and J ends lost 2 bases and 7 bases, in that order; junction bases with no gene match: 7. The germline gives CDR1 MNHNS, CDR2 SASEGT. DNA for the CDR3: TGTGCCAGCAGTGAACAGCGGGAGCTAGGTGAGCAGTACTTC. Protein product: CASSEQRELGEQYF.

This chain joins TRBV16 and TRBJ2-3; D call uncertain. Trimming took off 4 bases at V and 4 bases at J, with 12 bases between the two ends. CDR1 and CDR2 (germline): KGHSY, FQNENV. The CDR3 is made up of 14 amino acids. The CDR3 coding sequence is TGTGCCAGCAGCCCGCGGAAGGGTTCAGATACGCAGTATTTT. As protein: CASSPRKGSDTQYF.

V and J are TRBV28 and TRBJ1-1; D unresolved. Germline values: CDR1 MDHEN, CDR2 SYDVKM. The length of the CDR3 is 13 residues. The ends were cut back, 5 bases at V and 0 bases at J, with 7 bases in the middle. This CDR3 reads CASSPEMNTEAFF. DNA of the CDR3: TGTGCCAGCAGTCCAGAGATGAACACTGAAGCTTTCTTT. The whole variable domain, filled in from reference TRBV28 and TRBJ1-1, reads DVKVTQSSRYLVKRTGEKVFLECVQDMDHENMFWYRQDPGLGLRLIYFSYDVKMKEKGDIPEGYSVSREKKERFSLILESASTNQTSMYLCASSPEMNTEAFFGQGTRLTVV.

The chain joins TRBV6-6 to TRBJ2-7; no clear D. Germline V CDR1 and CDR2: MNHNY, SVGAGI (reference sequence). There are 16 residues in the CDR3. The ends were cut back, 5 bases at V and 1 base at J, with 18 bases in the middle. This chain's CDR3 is CASSKMRGERSYEQYF. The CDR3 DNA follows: TGTGCCAGCAGTAAGATGCGAGGAGAGCGATCCTACGAGCAGTACTTC.

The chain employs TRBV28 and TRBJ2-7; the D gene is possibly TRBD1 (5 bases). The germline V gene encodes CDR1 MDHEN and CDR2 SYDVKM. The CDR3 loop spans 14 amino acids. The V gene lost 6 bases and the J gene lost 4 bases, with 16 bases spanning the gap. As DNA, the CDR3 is TGTGCCAGCAGCACCGCGGACAAAATTTACGAGCAGTACTTC. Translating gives CASSTADKIYEQYF.

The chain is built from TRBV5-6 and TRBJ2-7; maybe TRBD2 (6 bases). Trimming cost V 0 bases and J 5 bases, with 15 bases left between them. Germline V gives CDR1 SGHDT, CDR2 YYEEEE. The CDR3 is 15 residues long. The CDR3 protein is CASSLASGARNEQYF. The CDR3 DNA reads TGTGCCAGCAGCTTGGCCTCGGGAGCAAGGAACGAGCAGTACTTC. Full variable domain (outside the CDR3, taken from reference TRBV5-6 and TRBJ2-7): DAGVTQSPTHLIKTRGQQVTLRCSPKSGHDTVSWYQQALGQGPQFIFQYYEEEERQRGNFPDRFSGHQFPNYSSELNVNALLLGDSALYLCASSLASGARNEQYFGPGTRLTVT.

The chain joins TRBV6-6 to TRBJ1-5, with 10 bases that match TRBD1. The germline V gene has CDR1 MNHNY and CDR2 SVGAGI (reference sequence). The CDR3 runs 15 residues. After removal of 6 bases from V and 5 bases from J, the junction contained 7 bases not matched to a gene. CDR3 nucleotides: TGTGCCAGCAGGGACGGGACAGGGGCCCATCAGCCCCAGCATTTT. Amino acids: CASRDGTGAHQPQHF.

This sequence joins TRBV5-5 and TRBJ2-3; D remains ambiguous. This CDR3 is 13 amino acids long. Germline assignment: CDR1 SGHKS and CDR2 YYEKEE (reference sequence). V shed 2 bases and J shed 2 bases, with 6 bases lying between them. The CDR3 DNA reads TGTGCCAGCAGCTTCTCACTCACAGATACGCAGTATTTT. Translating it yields CASSFSLTDTQYF.

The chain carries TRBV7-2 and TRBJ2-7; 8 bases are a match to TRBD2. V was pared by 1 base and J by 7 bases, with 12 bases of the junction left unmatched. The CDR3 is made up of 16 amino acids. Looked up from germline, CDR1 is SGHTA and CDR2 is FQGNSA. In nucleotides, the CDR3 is TGTGCCAGCAGCTTAGTAGGGACTAGGGAGAATGAAGAGCAGTACTTC. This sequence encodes CASSLVGTRENEEQYF.

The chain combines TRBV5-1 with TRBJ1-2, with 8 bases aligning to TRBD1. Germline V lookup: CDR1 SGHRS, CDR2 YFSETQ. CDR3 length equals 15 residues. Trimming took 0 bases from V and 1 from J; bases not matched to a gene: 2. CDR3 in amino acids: CASSLGQGNNYGYTF. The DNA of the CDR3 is TGCGCCAGCAGCTTGGGACAGGGGAATAACTATGGCTACACCTTC. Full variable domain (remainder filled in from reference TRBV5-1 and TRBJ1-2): KAGVTQTPRYLIKTRGQQVTLSCSPISGHRSVSWYQQTPGQGLQFLFEYFSETQRNKGNFPGRFSGRQFSNSRSEMNVSTLELGDSALYLCASSLGQGNNYGYTFGSGTRLTVV.

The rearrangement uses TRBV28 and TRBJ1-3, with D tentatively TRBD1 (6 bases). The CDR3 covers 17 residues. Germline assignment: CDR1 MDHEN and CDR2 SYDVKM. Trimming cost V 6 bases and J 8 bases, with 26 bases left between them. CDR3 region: CASSDPSRWTALDTIYF. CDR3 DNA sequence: TGTGCCAGCAGCGACCCGAGCCGGTGGACAGCGCTAGACACCATATATTTT.

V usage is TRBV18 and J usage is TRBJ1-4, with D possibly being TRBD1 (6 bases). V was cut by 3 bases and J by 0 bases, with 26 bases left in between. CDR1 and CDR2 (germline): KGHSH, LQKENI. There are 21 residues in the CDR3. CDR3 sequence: CASSPRIRAGERIATNEKLFF. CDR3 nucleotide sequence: TGTGCCAGCTCACCCCGGATTCGAGCAGGGGAGAGGATTGCAACTAATGAAAAACTGTTTTTT.

CDR3 protein: CATSREGLGYEQYF. CDR3 coding DNA: TGTGCCACCAGCAGAGAAGGATTGGGGTACGAGCAGTACTTC. The V and J genes are TRBV15 and TRBJ2-7; no definite D call. V gave up 0 bases and J gave up 4 bases, with 10 bases separating them. The CDR3 is 14 residues long. Germline V gene data show CDR1 as LNHNV and CDR2 as YYDKDF (reference sequence).